This is a list of T cell receptor beta chains from one sample in a study of monozygotic twins with inflammatory bowel disease. From the 5' RACE reads, TCRdb lists one entry per CDR3 protein and no DNA. Its clone listing holds some 150,000 distinct CDR3 sequences. Sequenced: blood. Receptors were obtained from a human donor with ulcerative colitis or Crohn's disease, or a healthy co-twin of an affected twin (not recorded which). CDR3s include the opening cysteine and the closing phenylalanine or tryptophan. Expanded clones are given a class, and other clones once, few, many or no size at all.

J gene | clone size | V gene | CDR3 protein
TRBJ1-2 | NA | TRBV7-9 | CASSLVSQGHGYTF
TRBJ1-4 | NA | TRBV7-9 | CASSSFPVATNEKLFF
TRBJ2-7 | NA | TRBV12-3/TRBV12-4 | CASSQDYEQYF
TRBJ2-7 | NA | TRBV27 | CASSLGVEQYF
TRBJ2-1 | NA | TRBV29-1 | CSVAAGDRRFF
TRBJ2-2 | NA | TRBV29-1 | CSVSRGSGTGELFF
TRBJ1-1 | NA | TRBV20-1 | CSARDPESTEAFF
TRBJ1-3 | NA | TRBV11-2 | CASSLSWETDSSGNTIYF
TRBJ2-7 | NA | TRBV2 | CASGTTFSYEQYF
TRBJ1-2 | NA | TRBV3-1 | CASSQVRADYGYTF
TRBJ2-2 | NA | TRBV5-5 | CASSPPGLGGTGELFF
TRBJ2-7 | NA | TRBV20-1 | CSAGSQGREQYF
TRBJ2-4 | NA | TRBV28 | CASSSGGGPKNIQYF
TRBJ2-3 | NA | TRBV5-6 | CASSLAWSGRGLDTQYF
TRBJ2-1 | NA | TRBV7-2 | CASSSFEREQFF
TRBJ2-1 | NA | TRBV2 | CASSELKPSYNEQFF
TRBJ1-6 | NA | TRBV5-1 | CASSSSGAKNSPLHF
TRBJ2-1 | NA | TRBV18 | CASSPTGGRSSYNEQFF
TRBJ2-1 | NA | TRBV24-1 | CATSDMAGGSPYNEQFF
TRBJ1-2 | NA | TRBV19 | CASKPRNYGYTF
TRBJ1-1 | NA | TRBV12-3/TRBV12-4 | CASSLANRAAFF
TRBJ2-1 | NA | TRBV28 | CASRPQVVSINEQFF
TRBJ2-7 | NA | TRBV29-1 | CSVEVSGRGTYEQYF
TRBJ2-2 | NA | TRBV27 | CASRVVHTGELFF
TRBJ2-7 | NA | TRBV27 | CASSSPWDRGGEQYF
TRBJ1-1 | NA | TRBV20-1 | CSATELAYAEAFF
TRBJ2-7 | NA | TRBV10-3 | CAISGTGSYEQYF
TRBJ2-7 | NA | TRBV7-2 | CASSSAPGQGAGEQYF
TRBJ2-1 | NA | TRBV7-2 | CASSSPEGTAPNEQFF
TRBJ1-1 | NA | TRBV12-3/TRBV12-4 | CASSLDRENTEAFF
TRBJ2-3 | NA | TRBV15 | CATSRDLTDTQYF
TRBJ2-1 | NA | TRBV12-3/TRBV12-4 | CASSLRQGYNEQFF
TRBJ2-3 | NA | TRBV7-2 | CASSFGLAGASQYF
TRBJ2-1 | NA | TRBV7-8 | CASSQLRGIYYNEQFF
TRBJ2-1 | NA | TRBV4-2 | CASSQGTSGGADEQFF
TRBJ2-3 | NA | TRBV7-9 | CASSQPRVGYTDTQYF
TRBJ2-3 | NA | TRBV5-1 | CASSFGGITDTQYF
TRBJ2-1 | NA | TRBV5-1 | CASSLGLSAGRESYF
TRBJ2-3 | NA | TRBV7-2 | CANSPNGRGSRDTQYF
TRBJ2-5 | NA | TRBV29-1 | CSVVASGETQYF
TRBJ2-7 | NA | TRBV10-3 | CAISGGNRGFYEQYF
TRBJ2-7 | NA | TRBV5-4 | CASSLAKAGRPEQYF
TRBJ1-1 | medium-sized | TRBV5-1 | CASTIAGLADTEAFF
TRBJ2-6 | NA | TRBV30 | CAGGLSGANVLTF
TRBJ2-3 | NA | TRBV7-9 | CASSMLAGSTDTQYF
TRBJ2-3 | NA | TRBV27 | CASTPGASRTDTQYF
TRBJ2-3 | NA | TRBV12-3/TRBV12-4 | CASSLYVTSGRSSTDTQYF
TRBJ1-2 | NA | TRBV9 | CASSSGGREYGYTF
TRBJ1-5 | NA | TRBV19 | CAIGSISNQPQHF
TRBJ2-7 | NA | TRBV20-1 | CSARRSGRARAYEQYF
TRBJ2-5 | NA | TRBV5-1 | CASSLGSDRVNSETQYF
TRBJ2-7 | NA | TRBV15 | CATSRDLASYEQYF
TRBJ2-1 | NA | TRBV5-6 | CASSLVGTGSYNEQFF
TRBJ2-5 | NA | TRBV28 | CASSLVDGPKTQYF
TRBJ2-4 | NA | TRBV12-3/TRBV12-4 | CASSPRPGTSPDAKNIQYF